The TCR beta chain described here comes from a study of Ad26.COV2.S vaccination and SARS-CoV-2 variants. Method: immunoSEQ multiplex PCR; TCRdb's copy keeps in-frame clones and lacks some. The table has roughly 380,000 clones, just over 90% seen once. General study results and limits: Comparability of non-spike TCR breadth was observed across vaccine and placebo recipients.

With regard to this clone: What it recognizes is unknown.

Germline V lookup: CDR1 KGHDR, CDR2 SFDVKD. The CDR3 is 13 amino acids. The receptor's source is a human donor who had recovered from COVID-19. Sequencing used peripheral blood, obtained after recovery from COVID-19. The V and J genes are TRBV24-1 and TRBJ1-6; D ambiguous. This CDR3 is CAPECPGNSPLHF. DNA for the CDR3: TGTGCTCCGGAGTGTCCGGGAAATTCACCCCTCCACTTT.